These 27 T cell receptor beta chains share one sample of origin, sequenced in a study of graft-versus-host responses after intestinal transplantation. Data came from immunoSEQ multiplex PCR; TCRdb stores just in-frame clones and leaves some out. The sample yields approximately 110,000 clones, 85% to 95% seen once. For these receptors, no antigen is known. The specimen was unstimulated CD8+ T cells sorted from spleen or lymph node cells, collected before transplant. The receptors shown here come from a human donor who was the organ donor for an intestinal transplant.

This rearrangement joins TRBV6-1 to TRBJ2-7; the D is unclear. CDR3 length: 13 residues. Germline V CDR1 and CDR2: MNHNS, SASEGT. V was pared by 6 bases and J by 0 bases, with 9 bases between. The CDR3, as DNA: TGTGCCAGCAGATCGTACAACTCCTACGAGCAGTACTTC. As protein: CASRSYNSYEQYF.

The chain uses TRBV27 and TRBJ2-2; 8 nucleotides line up with TRBD2. V lost 7 bases and J lost 5; bases outside the gene matches: 9. The CDR3 length is 15 residues. Germline V CDR1 and CDR2: MNHEY, SMNVEV (reference sequence). As DNA, the CDR3 is TGTGCCAGCATAGTCTCGGCTAGCGGGACCGGGGAGCTGTTTTTT. Translated: CASIVSASGTGELFF.

The CDR3 nucleotides are TGCGCCAGCAGCTTGGGGCAGGGATCGGACACTGAAGCTTTCTTT. It encodes CASSLGQGSDTEAFF. The chain joins TRBV5-1 to TRBJ1-1, with TRBD1 as a possible D gene (5 bases). The V and J ends lost 0 bases and 3 bases respectively, with 12 bases between them. The CDR3 is made up of 15 amino acids. Per the germline V gene, CDR1 is SGHRS and CDR2 is YFSETQ.

The rearrangement links TRBV29-1 to TRBJ2-2; D remains ambiguous. CDR1 is SQVTM, CDR2 ANQGSEA, per germline. V gave up 7 bases and J gave up 4 bases, with 10 bases separating them. The CDR3 spans 12 residues. The CDR3 sequence: CSAPESTGELFF. CDR3 sequence (DNA): TGCAGCGCCCCGGAGAGCACCGGGGAGCTGTTTTTT.

This chain links TRBV29-1 with TRBJ2-7; D remains unclear. V was trimmed by 7 bases and J by 0 bases, leaving 13 bases between them. This CDR3 is built from 13 residues. CDR1 is SQVTM, CDR2 ANQGSEA, per germline. This chain's CDR3 is CSARGTDSYEQYF. The CDR3 DNA is TGCAGCGCCCGAGGCACGGACTCCTACGAGCAGTACTTC.

The chain links TRBV18 to TRBJ1-1; D is unclear. Germline assignment: CDR1 KGHSH and CDR2 LQKENI. CDR3 length: 12 amino acids. Trimming took 2 bases from V and 0 from J, leaving 1 base between them. This CDR3 reads CASSPMNTEAFF. The CDR3 region has the DNA TGTGCCAGCTCACCAATGAACACTGAAGCTTTCTTT.

The chain employs TRBV4-3 and TRBJ1-1; D is ambiguous. Looked up from germline, CDR1 is LGHNA and CDR2 is YSLEER. This CDR3 spans 14 amino acids. Trimming removed 4 bases from V and 4 bases from J, with 13 bases in between. The CDR3 DNA reads as TGCGCCAGCAGCCCCGGCCTGGTACGCACTGAAGCTTTCTTT. Amino acid sequence: CASSPGLVRTEAFF.

This clone was detected only once. The CDR3 region has the DNA TGCAGCGTTCTCCGGACAGGGAGCTCCTACGAGCAGTACTTC. Protein: CSVLRTGSSYEQYF. The V call is TRBV29-1, the J call TRBJ2-7, with TRBD1 matching over 8 bases. Germline CDR1 reads SQVTM; CDR2 reads ANQGSEA. This CDR3 spans 14 amino acids. V dropped 5 bases and J dropped 0; count of bases not matched to a gene: 6.

The chain carries TRBV5-1 and TRBJ2-1, with D tentatively TRBD1 (5 bases). This CDR3 comprises 12 residues. CDR1 and CDR2 from the germline V gene are SGHRS and YFSETQ. Trimming stripped 4 bases from V and 7 bases from J, with 9 bases between. The CDR3: CASSPKGNEQFF. The CDR3 bases are TGCGCCAGCAGCCCTAAGGGGAATGAGCAGTTCTTC.

V and J are TRBV7-9 and TRBJ2-2, with D perhaps TRBD2 (6 bases). CDR3 length equals 11 residues. Germline values: CDR1 SEHNR, CDR2 FQNEAQ (reference sequence). V gave up 2 bases and J gave up 13 bases, with 8 bases separating them. The CDR3 nucleotides are TGTGCCAGCAGCTTAATGGAGGGGCTGTTTTTT. Translation: CASSLMEGLFF.

This clone was counted once. The V call is TRBV27, the J call TRBJ1-1; 8 bases map to TRBD1. Germline V gene lookup returns CDR1 MNHEY and CDR2 SMNVEV (reference sequence). The CDR3 is made up of 15 amino acids. V gave up 3 bases and J gave up 3 bases; unmatched junction bases: 6. CDR3 residues: CASSFRTGLDTEAFF. The CDR3 nucleotides read TGTGCCAGCAGTTTCCGGACAGGGTTGGACACTGAAGCTTTCTTT.

The V gene is TRBV11-2, the J gene TRBJ1-4; D call uncertain. The CDR3 runs to 15 residues. Germline V gene sequence: CDR1 SGHAT, CDR2 FQNNGV. V was clipped by 2 bases and J by 1 base, with 8 bases between them. This CDR3 reads CASSLRSGTNEKLFF. Here the CDR3 DNA reads TGTGCCAGCAGCTTAAGGTCCGGAACTAATGAAAAACTGTTTTTT.

The J gene is TRBJ1-2, the V gene TRBV27; D not certain. The CDR3 is 11 residues long. V shed 4 bases and J shed 8 bases, with 8 bases lying between them. Per germline, CDR1 MNHEY and CDR2 SMNVEV (reference sequence). The CDR3 DNA is TGTGCCAGCAGTTCGGGCGTCGGCTACACCTTC. Protein sequence: CASSSGVGYTF.

The CDR3 sequence: CASNNRGYNEQFF. The CDR3 bases are TGTGCCAGCAACAACAGGGGCTACAATGAGCAGTTCTTC. The chain is built from TRBV13 and TRBJ2-1; 7 bases are a match to TRBD1. In germline, CDR1 is PRHDT, CDR2 FYEKMQ (reference sequence). With V trimmed by 7 bases and J by 3 bases, 3 bases remained unmatched. The CDR3 loop spans 13 amino acids.

V and J are TRBV19 and TRBJ2-1; 10 nucleotides agree with TRBD2. CDR3 length: 17 residues. CDR1 is LNHDA and CDR2 is SQIVND in the germline V gene (reference sequence). J was trimmed by 2 bases and V by 9 bases; bases with no gene match: 13. DNA of the CDR3: TGTGCCAGCACCGGGACTAGCGAGAGGCTCGCCTACAATGAGCAGTTCTTC. The encoded protein is CASTGTSERLAYNEQFF. The full variable domain, rest sourced from reference TRBV19 and TRBJ2-1, is DGGITQSPKYLFRKEGQNVTLSCEQNLNHDAMYWYRQDPGQGLRLIYYSQIVNDFQKGDIAEGYSVSREKKESFPLTVTSAQKNPTAFYLCASTGTSERLAYNEQFFGPGTRLTVL.

The chain joins TRBV30 to TRBJ2-3, with TRBD2 identical over 7 bases. Germline values: CDR1 GTSNPN, CDR2 SVGIG (reference sequence). Trimming removed 2 bases from V and 0 bases from J; junction bases left unmatched: 5. The CDR3 totals 15 residues. This CDR3 reads CAWSRLAASTDTQYF. The CDR3 nucleotides read TGTGCCTGGAGTCGACTAGCCGCTAGCACAGATACGCAGTATTTT.

This clone was observed a single time. The chain carries TRBV4-1 and TRBJ2-7; TRBD1 agrees at 7 bases. The CDR3 is made up of 14 amino acids. Germline V gene data show CDR1 as MGHRA and CDR2 as YSYEKL. V was pared by 5 bases and J by 5 bases, with 9 bases of the junction left unmatched. This CDR3 reads CASSSRQGPHEQYF. The CDR3 DNA reads TGCGCCAGCAGCTCGCGACAGGGTCCCCACGAGCAGTACTTC.

This chain links TRBV19 with TRBJ1-1; D might be TRBD1 (5 bases). This CDR3 has 15 residues. Germline V gene sequence: CDR1 LNHDA, CDR2 SQIVND (reference sequence). Trimming pared 1 base from V and 3 bases from J, leaving 12 bases between. CDR3 DNA sequence: TGTGCCAGTAGTATAGCGGGGGGGTGGGACACTGAAGCTTTCTTT. Translated: CASSIAGGWDTEAFF.

Details on this clone: One end of the junction fails to match germline, which may point to a read error. The chain couples TRBV5-1 to TRBJ2-1, with 10 nucleotides matching TRBD2. The CDR3 totals 21 residues. The V gene's germline CDR1 is SGHRS and CDR2 YFSETQ. The chain's CDR3 is CANSLVYFWDPGLALYNEQFF. Here the CDR3 DNA reads TGCGCCAACAGCTTGGTTTATTTCTGGGATCCGGGACTAGCGTTGTACAATGAGCAGTTCTTC.

Details on this clone: This sample also contains other DNA sequences that code for the same CDR3. The chain combines TRBV19 with TRBJ1-1; D unresolved. V was cut by 6 bases and J by 2 bases, with 10 bases left in between. The CDR3 is 13 amino acids. Germline V lookup: CDR1 LNHDA, CDR2 SQIVND (reference sequence). The CDR3 loop reads CASSPGPNTEAFF. The CDR3 DNA reads TGTGCCAGTAGCCCCGGGCCAAACACTGAAGCTTTCTTT. Complete variable domain (other parts from reference TRBV19 and TRBJ1-1): DGGITQSPKYLFRKEGQNVTLSCEQNLNHDAMYWYRQDPGQGLRLIYYSQIVNDFQKGDIAEGYSVSREKKESFPLTVTSAQKNPTAFYLCASSPGPNTEAFFGQGTRLTVV.

The chain has TRBV4-2 and TRBJ2-1, with D possibly TRBD2 on 6 matching bases. From germline, CDR1 is LGHNA and CDR2 YNFKEQ. Trimming removed 0 bases from V and 8 bases from J, with 14 bases in between. This CDR3 has 15 amino acids. CDR3 loop: CASSQEASALYEQFF. The CDR3 DNA follows: TGTGCCAGCAGCCAAGAAGCTAGCGCTTTGTATGAGCAGTTCTTC.

The CDR3 loop reads CASAWSLGRYNEQFF. The CDR3 DNA reads as TGTGCCAGTGCGTGGTCCTTGGGTCGTTACAATGAGCAGTTCTTC. The rearrangement joins TRBV19 to TRBJ2-1; D remains ambiguous. Germline CDR1 is LNHDA and CDR2 is SQIVND (reference sequence). Between the trimmed V and J ends, which lost 8 bases and 4 bases, there was a span of 18 bases. The CDR3 spans 15 residues.

The chain uses TRBV28 and TRBJ2-7, with D possibly being TRBD2 (7 bases). Trimming removed 3 bases at V and 6 bases at J, with 12 bases between. This CDR3 region has 13 residues. Germline lookup yields CDR1 MDHEN and CDR2 SYDVKM. CDR3 amino acids: CASSFRGASEQYF. The DNA for the CDR3 is TGTGCCAGCAGTTTCCGGGGGGCCAGCGAGCAGTACTTC.

The J gene is TRBJ1-5, the V gene TRBV19; 8 nucleotides align to TRBD1. The ends lost 5 bases at V and 2 bases at J; junction bases unmatched: 2. The CDR3 loop spans 14 amino acids. Germline V gene lookup returns CDR1 LNHDA and CDR2 SQIVND (reference sequence). CDR3 region: CASSSDRGNQPQHF. The CDR3 DNA reads as TGTGCCAGTAGTTCGGACAGGGGCAATCAGCCCCAGCATTTT.

The V call is TRBV6-5, the J call TRBJ2-7; perhaps TRBD1 as D (6 bases). This CDR3 is 13 amino acids long. V lost 0 bases and J lost 3, with 6 bases in between. Germline loops: CDR1 MNHEY, CDR2 SVGAGI. This CDR3 is CASSYSQGYEQYF. The CDR3 bases are TGTGCCAGCAGTTACTCACAGGGCTACGAGCAGTACTTC.

V and J are TRBV19 and TRBJ2-3, with TRBD2 matching over 7 bases. Germline trimming cut 10 bases from V and 0 bases from J; bases unmatched to any gene: 10. The CDR3 is made up of 15 amino acids. The V gene's germline CDR1 is LNHDA and CDR2 SQIVND (reference sequence). This CDR3 is CATRAGGSSTDTQYF. The CDR3 nucleotides are TGTGCCACCCGGGCCGGCGGGAGTAGCACAGATACGCAGTATTTT.

The chain employs TRBV11-2 and TRBJ2-1; no definite D call. Germline CDR1 is SGHAT and CDR2 is FQNNGV. CDR3 length equals 11 residues. Trimming took 1 base from V and 6 from J, leaving 1 base between them. The CDR3 reads CASSLGNEQFF. CDR3 bases: TGTGCCAGCAGCTTAGGCAATGAGCAGTTCTTC.